Listed below are T cell receptor beta chains from one sample, sequenced in a study of blood T cell repertoires in COVID-19. Profiled with immunoSEQ multiplex PCR; TCRdb holds only in-frame clones, not every one. Of over 250,000 clones in the sample, approximately 91% were seen once. Sequences were obtained from peripheral blood. These receptors were obtained from a man between 45 and 60 years old with acute or convalescent COVID-19. The CDR3 runs from the conserved cysteine through the conserved F or W. The D gene is left open where the match is weak. Rows give clone size only sometimes, using once, few, many, or a class for an expanded clone.

J gene,D gene,clone size,V gene,CDR3 DNA,CDR3 protein
TRBJ1-1,NA,few,TRBV5-6,TGTGCCAGCAGCTTAACATCCCCTGGAGCTTTCTTT,CASSLTSPGAFF
TRBJ2-1,TRBD1,NA,TRBV10-3,TGTGCCATCAGTGAGCCGGGGAGTAGGACAGGGACGATCTTC,CAISEPGSRTGTIF
TRBJ1-1,NA,few,TRBV7-2,TGTGCCAGCAGCAAATTCTCGGGGTATTACACTGAAGCTTTCTTT,CASSKFSGYYTEAFF
TRBJ2-3,NA,NA,TRBV10-1,TGCGCCAGCAGTGATCCTCCGAGGGGGGGTAGAGATACGCAGTATTTT,CASSDPPRGGRDTQYF
TRBJ1-1,NA,NA,TRBV2,TGTGCCAGCAGTCCCTTGGTAGGGACAGAAGCTTTCTTT,CASSPLVGTEAFF
TRBJ2-1,NA,NA,TRBV7-3,TGTGCCAGCAGCTTAGTGGCGGGGAGGTACAATGAGCAGTTCTTC,CASSLVAGRYNEQFF
TRBJ2-7,NA,NA,TRBV4-2,TGTGCCAGCAGCCTAAGTGGGCAGACCTACGAGCAGTACTTC,CASSLSGQTYEQYF
TRBJ2-7,NA,NA,TRBV5-8,TGTGCCAGCAGCGAAACAGGGTACGAGCAGTACTTC,CASSETGYEQYF
TRBJ2-1,TRBD2,NA,TRBV3-1/TRBV3-2,TGTGCCAGCAGAGGAGGGAGCGGGGGCACTTACAATGAGCAGTTCTTC,CASRGGSGGTYNEQFF
TRBJ2-1,TRBD2,NA,TRBV7-9,TGTGCCAGCAGAACCGGGGGGTACAATGAGCAGTTCTTC,CASRTGGYNEQFF
TRBJ1-1,NA,NA,TRBV5-1,TGCGCCAGCAGCTTGGGGGCCGACACTGAAGCTTTCTTT,CASSLGADTEAFF
TRBJ2-3,TRBD2,once,TRBV5-4,TGTGCCAGCAGCTTGTGGGCGGGGGGCACAGATACGCAGTATTTT,CASSLWAGGTDTQYF
TRBJ2-7,TRBD2,NA,TRBV27,TGTGCCAGCAGGGCCTTGTTCGGGACTAGCTCCTACGAGCAGTACTTC,CASRALFGTSSYEQYF
TRBJ2-7,NA,NA,TRBV19,TGTGCCAGTAGTACCCGACAGATAAACTTCTCCTACGAGCAGTACTTC,CASSTRQINFSYEQYF
TRBJ1-5,TRBD1,NA,TRBV7-8,TGTGCCAGCACCGACAGGGGAAATCAGCCCCAGCATTTT,CASTDRGNQPQHF
TRBJ2-3,NA,once,TRBV19,TGTGCCAGTAGTGCGGGGAAGACAGATACGCAGTATTTT,CASSAGKTDTQYF
TRBJ1-5,NA,NA,TRBV11-3,TGTGCCAGCAGCTCGCTAGCCTCCACAGGGAGGGGCAATCAGCCCCAGCATTTT,CASSSLASTGRGNQPQHF
TRBJ2-5,TRBD1,NA,TRBV18,TGTGCCAGCTCCCGACTGCCACAGGGGCCCTTACAAGAGACCCAGTACTTC,CASSRLPQGPLQETQYF
TRBJ2-2,NA,NA,TRBV7-8,TGTGCCAGCAGCCTACGGACAGCTACCGGGGAGCTGTTTTTT,CASSLRTATGELFF
TRBJ1-4,TRBD1,NA,TRBV5-8,TGTGCCAGCAGCTCGACAGGGACAGAAGGGGAAAAACTGTTTTTT,CASSSTGTEGEKLFF
TRBJ1-1,NA,NA,TRBV2,TGTGCCAGCAGCGCGGAGGAGTCCACTGAAGCTTTCTTT,CASSAEESTEAFF
TRBJ2-7,NA,few,TRBV27,TGTGCCAGCGCGGGGCAGGGAACCTACGAGCAGTACTTC,CASAGQGTYEQYF
TRBJ2-3,NA,NA,TRBV11-3,TGTGCCAGCAGCTCCCCAGGGGCAGGAGATACGCAGTATTTT,CASSSPGAGDTQYF
TRBJ1-2,TRBD1,NA,TRBV10-2,TGCGCCAGCAGTGAAGGGACAGGGCGGCCAGGAGGCTACACCTTC,CASSEGTGRPGGYTF
TRBJ2-5,NA,NA,TRBV15,TGTGCCACCAGCCCCGGGGAGACCCAGTACTTC,CATSPGETQYF
TRBJ2-6,TRBD1,few,TRBV5-5,TGTGCCAGCAGCTACCAGGTCGGGACAGCCAACTCTGGGGCCAACGTCCTGACTTTC,CASSYQVGTANSGANVLTF
TRBJ2-7,TRBD1,NA,TRBV18,TGTGCCAGCTCACCCGGGGGGACAGGGAGCGAGCAGTACTTC,CASSPGGTGSEQYF
TRBJ1-2,TRBD1,NA,TRBV29-1,TGCAGCGTTGTACCCCCACGGGACAGGGCATCCTATGGCTACACCTTC,CSVVPPRDRASYGYTF
TRBJ2-5,TRBD2,NA,TRBV19,TGTGCCAGTAGTATAGGGCTAGCGGGGGGACAAGAGACCCAGTACTTC,CASSIGLAGGQETQYF
TRBJ2-6,NA,NA,TRBV18,TGTGCCAGCTCACCGGCACCTGGGGCCAACGTCCTGACTTTC,CASSPAPGANVLTF